This T cell receptor beta chain was recovered during a study of CD4 T cells in relation to SARS-CoV-2 and coronaviruses. On the study more broadly: ViraFEST: approximately 10-day antigen culture of PBMCs, then TCR beta CDR3 sequencing. Of the patients, about 8 were male, a few female, two Hispanic.

Produced via immunoSEQ multiplex PCR; TCRdb's table is partial and in-frame only. The table lists 41,000 or so clones, over 75% of them singletons. 9.4 x 10^4 or so naive or memory CD4+ cells were cultured with CEF peptides for under 12 days. Germline CDR1 and CDR2: MRHNA and SNTAGT. The CDR3 totals 13 residues. V dropped 5 bases and J dropped 10 bases, with 17 bases sitting between them. Comments on this clone: The antigen is not known.

Sequencing was done on a sample of naive CD4+ T cells from PBMCs, cultured in vitro. Subset specified: naive CD4+ T cells isolated by negative enrichment. The chain recombines TRBV6-4 with TRBJ1-2; maybe TRBD1 (5 bases). This TCR derives from an adult with COVID-19. DNA for the CDR3: TGTGCCAGCAGTTCTGGGCAGGGATTGATCTACACCTTC. Its protein product is CASSSGQGLIYTF.